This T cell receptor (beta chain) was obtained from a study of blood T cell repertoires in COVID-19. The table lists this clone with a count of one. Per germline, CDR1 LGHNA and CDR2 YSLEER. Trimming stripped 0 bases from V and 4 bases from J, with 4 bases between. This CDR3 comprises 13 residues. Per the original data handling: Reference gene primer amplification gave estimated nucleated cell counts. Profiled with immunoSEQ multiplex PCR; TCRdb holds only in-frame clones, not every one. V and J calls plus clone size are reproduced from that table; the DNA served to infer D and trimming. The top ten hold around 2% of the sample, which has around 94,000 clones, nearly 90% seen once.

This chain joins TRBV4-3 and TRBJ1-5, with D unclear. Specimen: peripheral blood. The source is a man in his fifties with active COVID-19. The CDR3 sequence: CASSQDQNQPQHF. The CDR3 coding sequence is TGCGCCAGCAGCCAAGATCAGAATCAGCCCCAGCATTTT.